The next 17 T cell receptor beta chains were all read from a single sample in a study of beta chain bispecific antibodies for T cell cancers. Study-wide results and limits: Normal T cells contributed less of the targeted TRBV signal than the leukemia cells did.

TCRdb called the 5' RACE reads again in MiXCR, with one record for every CDR3 protein. Among more than 15,000 distinct CDR3 sequences listed, roughly 2.1% were seen once. Their antigen targets remain unknown. Blood mononuclear cells were expanded for three to four days using either OKT3 anti-CD3 antibody or CD3/CD28 beads. The specimen was healthy donor T cells cultured with leukemia cells. All receptors come from a human donor in good health. Some clones in this sample may be carry-over from other donors' samples.

This clonotype is medium-sized. The chain joins TRBV10-1 to TRBJ1-1, with TRBD1 matching over 8 bases. The CDR3 length is 16 residues. With V trimmed by 1 base and J by 3 bases, 7 bases remained unmatched. Germline assignment: CDR1 WNHNN and CDR2 SYGVQD (reference sequence). The CDR3 protein is CASSEFSGTGDTEAFF. In nucleotides, the CDR3 is TGCGCCAGCAGTGAGTTCTCCGGGACAGGTGACACTGAAGCTTTCTTT.

This clonotype was observed at least ten times. This chain uses TRBV27 with TRBJ2-7, with D possibly being TRBD1 (5 bases). The germline V gene encodes CDR1 MNHEY and CDR2 SMNVEV (reference sequence). The CDR3 runs to 14 residues. With 5 bases removed from V and 3 bases from J, the gap between germline ends came to 14 bases. The CDR3 nucleotides read TGTGCCAGCAGTCTAGGGGCAGGTAACTACGAGCAGTACTTC. Translating gives CASSLGAGNYEQYF.

This clonotype was counted many times. This chain uses TRBV7-8 with TRBJ1-4, with D perhaps matching TRBD1 (6 bases). V was clipped by 2 bases and J by 4 bases, with 17 bases between them. Germline V gives CDR1 SGHVS, CDR2 FQNEAQ. The CDR3 spans 17 residues. This CDR3 is CASSLYREMIGNEKLFF. The CDR3 DNA reads as TGTGCCAGCAGCTTATACAGGGAAATGATTGGTAATGAAAAACTGTTTTTT.

DNA for the CDR3: TGCGCCAGCAGCTTGGATATAAAGCGGGGGGGGTACGAGCAGTACTTC. Protein sequence: CASSLDIKRGGYEQYF. The rearrangement joins TRBV5-1 to TRBJ2-7; 10 bases are shared with TRBD2. The CDR3 contains 16 residues. The ends lost 0 bases at V and 4 bases at J; junction bases unmatched: 7. From germline, CDR1 is SGHRS and CDR2 YFSETQ.

This clonotype was counted ten times or more. This sequence joins TRBV11-2 and TRBJ1-1; a weak D match, TRBD1 (6 bases). V was trimmed by 4 bases and J by 11 bases, leaving 11 bases between them. The CDR3 is 11 residues long. Germline V gives CDR1 SGHAT, CDR2 FQNNGV. The CDR3 coding sequence is TGTGCCAGCAGCTCAGGGGACCCGGCTTTCTTT. Amino acid sequence: CASSSGDPAFF.

This clonotype is judged medium-sized. This chain links TRBV12-3 or TRBV12-4 with TRBJ1-2, with 8 bases aligning to TRBD1. The V gene end was trimmed by 2 bases and the J gene end by 7 bases; junction bases not matched to a gene: 12. The CDR3 totals 16 residues. The CDR3 DNA follows: TGTGCCAGCAGTTTAATGGTAGGGACAGGAAGGTCTGGCTACACCTTC. Protein product: CASSLMVGTGRSGYTF.

By share, this clonotype counts as medium-sized. V gene TRBV2 combines with J gene TRBJ2-1; possibly TRBD1 for D (5 bases). V was pared by 3 bases and J by 7 bases, with 10 bases between. CDR3 size: 13 residues. Germline V gives CDR1 SNHLY, CDR2 FYNNEI. The CDR3 region has the DNA TGTGCCAGCAGTGAGTGGCAGGGAAATGAGCAGTTCTTC. This codes for CASSEWQGNEQFF.

This clonotype was seen repeatedly, ten times or more. The gene calls are TRBV10-1 and TRBJ1-4; D remains unclear. The CDR3 is 20 residues long. The V end was cut by 6 bases, the J end by 0 bases, with 26 bases between. The V gene's germline CDR1 is WNHNN and CDR2 SYGVQD (reference sequence). The CDR3: CASRRTPVGSRIATNEKLFF. The CDR3 DNA is TGCGCCAGCAGACGCACCCCAGTGGGCTCAAGGATAGCAACTAATGAAAAACTGTTTTTT.

In its sample, this clonotype was seen many times. The chain carries TRBV28 and TRBJ2-7; D gene ambiguous. V shed 5 bases and J shed 5 bases, with 10 bases lying between them. Germline V gene data show CDR1 as MDHEN and CDR2 as SYDVKM. This CDR3 has 12 residues. CDR3 in DNA: TGTGCCAGCAGTCGATCAGAGAACGAGCAGTACTTC. Protein product: CASSRSENEQYF.

This clonotype has ten or more counts. The rearrangement joins TRBV7-9 to TRBJ2-1; no reliable D call. CDR1 is SEHNR, CDR2 FQNEAQ, per germline (reference sequence). This CDR3 spans 13 amino acids. Trimming took 7 bases from V and 9 from J, leaving 16 bases between them. In nucleotides, the CDR3 is TGTGCCAGCACCACGGACCACCACATTGAGCAGTTCTTC. It specifies CASTTDHHIEQFF.

This clonotype was counted many times. The chain combines TRBV20-1 with TRBJ2-7; D possibly corresponds to TRBD1 (5 bases). CDR1 and CDR2 (germline): DFQATT, SNEGSKA (reference sequence). The V end was cut by 6 bases, the J end by 4 bases, with 16 bases between. This CDR3 spans 13 amino acids. Here the CDR3 DNA reads TGCAGTGCCCATCAGGGTTTCATTTACGAGCAGTACTTC. This gives the protein CSAHQGFIYEQYF.

In its sample, this clonotype was seen many times. This chain uses TRBV7-9 with TRBJ2-7; D unclear. The CDR3 is 11 residues long. V was cut by 3 bases and J by 5 bases, with 5 bases left in between. The germline V gene encodes CDR1 SEHNR and CDR2 FQNEAQ (reference sequence). Here the CDR3 reads CASSFGDEQYF. The CDR3 DNA is TGTGCCAGCAGCTTCGGAGACGAGCAGTACTTC. The full variable domain, with the rest looked up from reference TRBV7-9 and TRBJ2-7, is DTGVSQNPRHKITKRGQNVTFRCDPISEHNRLYWYRQTLGQGPEFLTYFQNEAQLEKSRLLSDRFSAERPKGSFSTLEIQRTEQGDSAMYLCASSFGDEQYFGPGTRLTVT.

The table lists this clonotype with many counts. This chain links TRBV2 with TRBJ2-7; 7 nucleotides align to TRBD1. Germline assignment: CDR1 SNHLY and CDR2 FYNNEI. The CDR3 has 14 residues. With 6 bases clipped from V and 2 bases from J, the junction kept 7 bases outside the gene matches. The CDR3 loop reads CASRGIQGPYEQYF. As DNA, the CDR3 is TGTGCCAGCAGGGGGATACAGGGGCCCTACGAGCAGTACTTC.

This clonotype was counted at least ten times. The CDR3 protein is CASSLGTSGGRVAEQFF. In DNA form, the CDR3 reads TGCGCCAGCAGCCTGGGGACTAGCGGGGGGCGCGTGGCTGAGCAGTTCTTC. The V gene is TRBV5-1, the J gene TRBJ2-1; 15 positions agree with TRBD2. V trimming: 4 bases; J trimming: 9 bases; junction bases outside the gene matches: 11. This CDR3 has 17 amino acids. Looked up from germline, CDR1 is SGHRS and CDR2 is YFSETQ. The full variable domain, rest sourced from reference TRBV5-1 and TRBJ2-1, is KAGVTQTPRYLIKTRGQQVTLSCSPISGHRSVSWYQQTPGQGLQFLFEYFSETQRNKGNFPGRFSGRQFSNSRSEMNVSTLELGDSALYLCASSLGTSGGRVAEQFFGPGTRLTVL.

This clonotype is medium-sized (0.01 to 0.1%). The chain joins TRBV19 to TRBJ2-3; TRBD1 is a possible D gene (6 bases). The germline gives CDR1 LNHDA, CDR2 SQIVND (reference sequence). V gave up 5 bases and J gave up 4 bases, with 10 bases separating them. This CDR3 spans 13 amino acids. The CDR3 loop is CASSSWTADTQYF. The CDR3 DNA sequence: TGTGCCAGTAGTTCCTGGACAGCAGATACGCAGTATTTT.

This clonotype was counted many times. V usage is TRBV19 and J usage is TRBJ1-2; 10 positions agree with TRBD1. Trimming removed 4 bases from V and 6 bases from J; junction bases left unmatched: 2. CDR3 length: 13 amino acids. Germline lookup yields CDR1 LNHDA and CDR2 SQIVND (reference sequence). The CDR3 DNA follows: TGTGCCAGTAGTAACGGGACAGGGGATGGCTACACCTTC. Protein sequence: CASSNGTGDGYTF.

This clonotype appeared many times. The rearrangement uses TRBV19 and TRBJ2-1, with D tentatively TRBD1 or TRBD2 (6 bases each). The CDR3 totals 17 residues. Trimming took off 6 bases at V and 3 bases at J, with 21 bases between the two ends. CDR1 is LNHDA and CDR2 is SQIVND in the germline V gene (reference sequence). CDR3 DNA sequence: TGTGCCAGTAGCTCCCGTCCGGGGGCCCCGCTCTACAATGAGCAGTTCTTC. Translated: CASSSRPGAPLYNEQFF. Looking up the rest from reference TRBV19 and TRBJ2-1 gives the full variable domain: DGGITQSPKYLFRKEGQNVTLSCEQNLNHDAMYWYRQDPGQGLRLIYYSQIVNDFQKGDIAEGYSVSREKKESFPLTVTSAQKNPTAFYLCASSSRPGAPLYNEQFFGPGTRLTVL.